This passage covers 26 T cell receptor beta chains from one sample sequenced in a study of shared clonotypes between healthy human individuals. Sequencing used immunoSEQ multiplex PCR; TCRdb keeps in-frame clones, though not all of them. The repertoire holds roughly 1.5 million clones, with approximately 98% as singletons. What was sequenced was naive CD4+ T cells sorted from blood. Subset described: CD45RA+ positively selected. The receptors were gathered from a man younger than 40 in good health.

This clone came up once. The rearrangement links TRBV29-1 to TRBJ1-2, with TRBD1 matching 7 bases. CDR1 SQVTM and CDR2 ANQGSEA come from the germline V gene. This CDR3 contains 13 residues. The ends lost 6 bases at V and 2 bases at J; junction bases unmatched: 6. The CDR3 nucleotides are TGCAGCGTCCTCCCGGGACAGAACTATGGCTACACCTTC. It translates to CSVLPGQNYGYTF.

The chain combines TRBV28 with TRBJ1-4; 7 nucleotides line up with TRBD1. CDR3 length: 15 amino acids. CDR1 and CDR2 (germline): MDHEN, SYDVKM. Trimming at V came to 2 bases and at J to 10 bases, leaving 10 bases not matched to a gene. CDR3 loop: CASSLVGSGDRKLFF. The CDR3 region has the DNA TGTGCCAGCAGTTTAGTCGGGAGCGGGGACAGAAAACTGTTTTTT.

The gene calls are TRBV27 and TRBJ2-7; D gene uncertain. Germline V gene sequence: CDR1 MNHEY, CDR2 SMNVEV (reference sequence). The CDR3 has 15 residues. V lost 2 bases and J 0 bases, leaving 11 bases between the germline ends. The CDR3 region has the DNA TGTGCCAGCAGTTTAGGGCCTCGCAGCTCCTACGAGCAGTACTTC. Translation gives CASSLGPRSSYEQYF.

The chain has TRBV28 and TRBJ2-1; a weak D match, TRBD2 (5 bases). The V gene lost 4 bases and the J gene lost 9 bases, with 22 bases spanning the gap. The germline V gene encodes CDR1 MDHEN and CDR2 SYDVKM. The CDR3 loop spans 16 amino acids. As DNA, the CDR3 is TGTGCCAGCAGTTCCTCCCCGGCCCGCCTGACTATTGAGCAGTTCTTC. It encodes CASSSSPARLTIEQFF.

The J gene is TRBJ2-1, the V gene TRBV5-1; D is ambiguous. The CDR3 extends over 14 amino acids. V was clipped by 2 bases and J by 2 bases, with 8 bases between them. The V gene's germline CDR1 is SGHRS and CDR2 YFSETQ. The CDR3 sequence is CASSFEEPYNEQFF. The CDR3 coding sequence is TGCGCCAGCAGCTTCGAGGAGCCCTACAATGAGCAGTTCTTC.

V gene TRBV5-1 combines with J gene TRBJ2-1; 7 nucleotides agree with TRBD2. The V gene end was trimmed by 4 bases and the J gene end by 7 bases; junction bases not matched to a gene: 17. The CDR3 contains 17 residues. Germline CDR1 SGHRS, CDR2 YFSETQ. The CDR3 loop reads CASSPPFGGGPGNEQFF. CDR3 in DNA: TGCGCCAGCAGCCCACCATTTGGGGGAGGGCCGGGGAATGAGCAGTTCTTC. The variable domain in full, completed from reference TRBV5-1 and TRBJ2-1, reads KAGVTQTPRYLIKTRGQQVTLSCSPISGHRSVSWYQQTPGQGLQFLFEYFSETQRNKGNFPGRFSGRQFSNSRSEMNVSTLELGDSALYLCASSPPFGGGPGNEQFFGPGTRLTVL.

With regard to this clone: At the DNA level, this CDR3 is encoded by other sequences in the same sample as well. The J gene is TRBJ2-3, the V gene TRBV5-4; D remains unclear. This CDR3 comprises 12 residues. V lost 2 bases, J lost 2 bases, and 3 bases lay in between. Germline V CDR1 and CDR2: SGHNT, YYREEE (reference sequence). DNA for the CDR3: TGTGCCAGCAGCTTAACCACAGATACGCAGTATTTT. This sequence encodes CASSLTTDTQYF.

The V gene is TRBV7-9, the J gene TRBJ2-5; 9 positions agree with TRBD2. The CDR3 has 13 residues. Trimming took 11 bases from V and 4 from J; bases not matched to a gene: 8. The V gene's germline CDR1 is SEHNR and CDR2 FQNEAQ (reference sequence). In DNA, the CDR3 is TGTGCCTCCGCTAGCGGGATGGGAGAGACCCAGTACTTC. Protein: CASASGMGETQYF.

The CDR3 protein is CASSLYGQGETQYF. The CDR3 DNA sequence: TGTGCCAGCAGCTTGTATGGTCAGGGTGAGACCCAGTACTTC. The chain has TRBV5-6 and TRBJ2-5; D might be TRBD1 (5 bases). The CDR3 length is 14 residues. V lost 1 base and J lost 5, with 12 bases in between. Germline V gene sequence: CDR1 SGHDT, CDR2 YYEEEE.

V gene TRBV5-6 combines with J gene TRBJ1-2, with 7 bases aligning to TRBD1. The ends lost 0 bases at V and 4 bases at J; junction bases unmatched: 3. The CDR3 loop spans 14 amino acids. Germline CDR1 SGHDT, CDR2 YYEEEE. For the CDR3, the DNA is TGTGCCAGCAGCTTGGACAGGGGAAGCTATGGCTACACCTTC. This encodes CASSLDRGSYGYTF.

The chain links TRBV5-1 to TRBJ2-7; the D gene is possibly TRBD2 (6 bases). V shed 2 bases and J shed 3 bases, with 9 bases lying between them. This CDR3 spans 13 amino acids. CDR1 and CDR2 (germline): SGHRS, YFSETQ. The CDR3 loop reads CASSLQAGYEQYF. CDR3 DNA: TGCGCCAGCAGCTTACAAGCGGGCTACGAGCAGTACTTC. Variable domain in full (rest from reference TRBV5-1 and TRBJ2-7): KAGVTQTPRYLIKTRGQQVTLSCSPISGHRSVSWYQQTPGQGLQFLFEYFSETQRNKGNFPGRFSGRQFSNSRSEMNVSTLELGDSALYLCASSLQAGYEQYFGPGTRLTVT.

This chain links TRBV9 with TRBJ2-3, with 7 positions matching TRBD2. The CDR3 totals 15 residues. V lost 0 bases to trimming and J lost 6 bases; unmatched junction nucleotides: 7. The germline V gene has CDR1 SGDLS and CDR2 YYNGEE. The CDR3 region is CASSVGRTSFDTQYF. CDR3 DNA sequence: TGTGCCAGCAGCGTAGGACGGACTAGTTTTGATACGCAGTATTTT.

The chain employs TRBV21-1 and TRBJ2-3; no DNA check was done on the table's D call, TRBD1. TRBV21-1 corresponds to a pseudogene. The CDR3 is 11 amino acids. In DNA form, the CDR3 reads TGTGCCAGCGACAGGGAAGATACGCAGTATTTT. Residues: CASDREDTQYF.

The CDR3 region has the DNA TGTGCCAGCAGCTTGTTGGGAGGTACCCCGAACACCGGGGAGCTGTTTTTT. This gives the protein CASSLLGGTPNTGELFF. V and J are TRBV5-5 and TRBJ2-2; the D gene is possibly TRBD2 (6 bases). CDR3 length: 17 amino acids. Germline V gene sequence: CDR1 SGHKS, CDR2 YYEKEE (reference sequence). V dropped 1 base and J dropped 0 bases, with 13 bases sitting between them.

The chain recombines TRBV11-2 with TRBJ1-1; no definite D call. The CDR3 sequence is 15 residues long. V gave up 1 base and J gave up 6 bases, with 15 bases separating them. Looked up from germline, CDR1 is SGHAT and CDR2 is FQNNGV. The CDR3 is CASSLVSEGRAEAFF. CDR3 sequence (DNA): TGTGCCAGCAGCTTAGTTTCGGAGGGAAGGGCTGAAGCTTTCTTT.

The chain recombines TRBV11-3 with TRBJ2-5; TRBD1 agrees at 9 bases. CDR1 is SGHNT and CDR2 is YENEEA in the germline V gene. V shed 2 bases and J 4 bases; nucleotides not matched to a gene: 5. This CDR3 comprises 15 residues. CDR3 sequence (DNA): TGTGCCAGCAGCTTAACAGGGGGCGCGGGAGAGACCCAGTACTTC. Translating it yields CASSLTGGAGETQYF.

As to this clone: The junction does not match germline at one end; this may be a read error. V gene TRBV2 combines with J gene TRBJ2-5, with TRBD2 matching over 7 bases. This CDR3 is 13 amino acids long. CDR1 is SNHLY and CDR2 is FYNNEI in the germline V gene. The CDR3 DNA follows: TGTGCCAGCAGGGAAGCGGGGAGTGAGACCCAGTACTTC. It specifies CASREAGSETQYF.

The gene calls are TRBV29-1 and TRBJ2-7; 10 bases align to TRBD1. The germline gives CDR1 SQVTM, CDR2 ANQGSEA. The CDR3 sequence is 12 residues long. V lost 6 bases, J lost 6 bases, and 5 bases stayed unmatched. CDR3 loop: CSVGQGEAEQYF. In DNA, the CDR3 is TGCAGCGTAGGACAGGGGGAAGCCGAGCAGTACTTC.

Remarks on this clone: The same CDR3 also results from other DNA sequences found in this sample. CDR3 sequence (DNA): TGTGCCAGCAGCCCCGGACTAGCGGGAGGGCCCTACGAGCAGTACTTC. It is translated as CASSPGLAGGPYEQYF. The V gene is TRBV5-4, the J gene TRBJ2-7; 15 bases are a match to TRBD2. The CDR3 contains 16 residues. Germline CDR1 is SGHNT and CDR2 is YYREEE (reference sequence). The trim removed 4 bases at V and 2 bases at J, leaving 4 bases unmatched.

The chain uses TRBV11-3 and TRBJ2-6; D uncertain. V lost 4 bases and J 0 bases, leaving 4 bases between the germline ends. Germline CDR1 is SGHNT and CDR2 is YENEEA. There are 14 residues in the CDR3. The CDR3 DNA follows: TGTGCCAGCAGCTCAAGCTCTGGGGCCAACGTCCTGACTTTC. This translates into CASSSSSGANVLTF.

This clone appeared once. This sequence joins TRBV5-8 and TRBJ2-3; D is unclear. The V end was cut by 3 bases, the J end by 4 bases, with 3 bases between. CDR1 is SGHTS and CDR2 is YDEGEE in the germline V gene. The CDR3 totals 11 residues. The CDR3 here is CASSYPDTQYF. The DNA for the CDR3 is TGTGCCAGCAGCTACCCAGATACGCAGTATTTT.

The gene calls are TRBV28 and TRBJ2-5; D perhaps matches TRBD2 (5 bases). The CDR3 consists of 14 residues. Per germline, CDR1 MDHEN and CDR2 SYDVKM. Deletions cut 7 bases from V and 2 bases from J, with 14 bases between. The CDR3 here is CASNESGMQETQYF. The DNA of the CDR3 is TGTGCCAGCAATGAGAGCGGAATGCAAGAGACCCAGTACTTC.

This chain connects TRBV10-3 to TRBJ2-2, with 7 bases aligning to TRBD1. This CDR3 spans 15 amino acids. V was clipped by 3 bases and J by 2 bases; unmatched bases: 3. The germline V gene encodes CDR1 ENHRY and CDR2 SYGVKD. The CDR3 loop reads CAISDGTANTGELFF. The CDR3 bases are TGTGCCATCAGTGACGGGACAGCAAACACCGGGGAGCTGTTTTTT.

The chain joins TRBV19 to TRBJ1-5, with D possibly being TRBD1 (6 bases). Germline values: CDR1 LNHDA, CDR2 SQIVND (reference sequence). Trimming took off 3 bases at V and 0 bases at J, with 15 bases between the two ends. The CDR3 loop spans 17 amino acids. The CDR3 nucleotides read TGTGCCAGTAGTATCCTAGGACAGCTTGATAGCAATCAGCCCCAGCATTTT. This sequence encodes CASSILGQLDSNQPQHF.

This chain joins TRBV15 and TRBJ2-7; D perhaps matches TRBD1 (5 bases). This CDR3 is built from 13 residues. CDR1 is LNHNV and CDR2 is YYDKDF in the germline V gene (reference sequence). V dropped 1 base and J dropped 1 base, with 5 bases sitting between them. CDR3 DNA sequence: TGTGCCACCAGCAGAGGGACATCCTACGAGCAGTACTTC. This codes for CATSRGTSYEQYF.

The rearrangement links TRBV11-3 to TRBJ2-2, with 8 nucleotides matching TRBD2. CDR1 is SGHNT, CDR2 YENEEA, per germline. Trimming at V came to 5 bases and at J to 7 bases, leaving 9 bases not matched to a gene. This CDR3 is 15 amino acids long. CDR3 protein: CASSREGLMGGELFF. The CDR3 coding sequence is TGTGCCAGCAGCCGGGAGGGCCTGATGGGCGGGGAGCTGTTTTTT.